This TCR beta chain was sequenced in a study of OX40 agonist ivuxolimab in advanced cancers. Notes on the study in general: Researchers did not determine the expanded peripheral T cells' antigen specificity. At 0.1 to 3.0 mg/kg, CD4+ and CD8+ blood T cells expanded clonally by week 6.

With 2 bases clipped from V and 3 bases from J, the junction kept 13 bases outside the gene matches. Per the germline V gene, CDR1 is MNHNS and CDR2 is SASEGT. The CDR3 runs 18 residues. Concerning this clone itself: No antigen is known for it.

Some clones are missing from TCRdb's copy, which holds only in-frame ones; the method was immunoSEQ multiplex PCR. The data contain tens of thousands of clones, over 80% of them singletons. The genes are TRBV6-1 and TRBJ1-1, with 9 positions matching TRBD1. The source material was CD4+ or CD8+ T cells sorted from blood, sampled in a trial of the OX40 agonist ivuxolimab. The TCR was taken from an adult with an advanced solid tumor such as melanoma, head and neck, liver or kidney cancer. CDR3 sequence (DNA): TGTGCCAGCAGTGAACCGGCTTTATGGACAGGGGATGACACTGAAGCTTTCTTT. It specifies CASSEPALWTGDDTEAFF.